The rows below give T cell receptor beta chains drawn from one sample of a study of OX40 agonist ivuxolimab in advanced cancers. Produced via immunoSEQ multiplex PCR; TCRdb's table is partial and in-frame only. The data hold roughly 41,000 clones, with 88% observed a single time. The source was CD4+ or CD8+ T cells sorted from blood, collected in a trial of the OX40 agonist ivuxolimab. These receptor sequences come from an adult with an advanced solid tumor such as melanoma, head and neck, liver or kidney cancer. CDR3s include the opening cysteine and the closing phenylalanine or tryptophan. Each record gives: J gene, D gene, V gene, CDR3 DNA, CDR3 protein. The D gene is left open where the match is weak.

TRBJ2-3 | . | TRBV4-2 | TGTGCCAGCAGCCAAGATCGGGGAGGGGGCGGCACAGATACGCAGTATTTT | CASSQDRGGGGTDTQYF
TRBJ1-4 | . | TRBV28 | TGTGCCAGCAGTTTGACAGTCTCTAATGAAAAACTGTTTTTT | CASSLTVSNEKLFF
TRBJ2-1 | . | TRBV11-3 | TGTGCCAGCACCGACTTCGGCCCCTACAATGAGCAGTTCTTC | CASTDFGPYNEQFF
TRBJ2-1 | TRBD2 | TRBV5-1 | TGCGCCAGCAGCGAAACTAGCGGGGGGGTCCATGAGCAGTTCTTC | CASSETSGGVHEQFF
TRBJ2-7 | TRBD2 | TRBV5-4 | TGTGCCAGCAGCCGGGGGGGAGGGTCCTACGAGCAGTACTTC | CASSRGGGSYEQYF
TRBJ2-1 | TRBD2 | TRBV30 | TGTGCCTGGAGCCCCGGACTAGCGGGAGGGGGTGAGCAGTTCTTC | CAWSPGLAGGGEQFF
TRBJ2-1 | . | TRBV11-2 | TGTGCCAGCAGCTTAGATCTAGGCAGGAACCAGTTCTTC | CASSLDLGRNQFF
TRBJ1-5 | TRBD1 | TRBV2 | TGTGCCAGCAGTCCGCAGACAGGGTTTTATCAGCCCCAGCATTTT | CASSPQTGFYQPQHF
TRBJ2-7 | . | TRBV28 | TGTGCCAGCGTGGTTACAGGGACTGGCGAGCAGTACTTC | CASVVTGTGEQYF
TRBJ2-2 | . | TRBV28 | TGTGCCAGCAGTTTCCTTGAGGGAATCGGGGAGCTGTTTTTT | CASSFLEGIGELFF
TRBJ2-1 | . | TRBV13 | TGTGCCAGCAGCTTAGGCCTCGGACAAGTCAATGAGCAGTTCTTC | CASSLGLGQVNEQFF
TRBJ2-5 | . | TRBV7-7 | TGTGCTAGCAGCTCAACTAGGGAAGAGACCCAGTACTTC | CASSSTREETQYF
TRBJ1-4 | TRBD1 | TRBV7-9 | TGTGCCAGCATCGACAGGGGTTCAACTAATGAAAAACTGTTTTTT | CASIDRGSTNEKLFF
TRBJ2-7 | TRBD1 | TRBV15 | TGTGCCACCGGGACAGGGGGCGGACACTCCTACGAGCAGTACTTC | CATGTGGGHSYEQYF
TRBJ2-7 | . | TRBV25-1 | TGTGCCAGCAGTGGGCGGGACAACTCCTACGAGCAGTACTTC | CASSGRDNSYEQYF
TRBJ2-2 | . | TRBV6-4 | TGTGCCAGCAGCGAAGGGGAGACCGGGGAGCTGTTTTTT | CASSEGETGELFF
TRBJ1-2 | . | TRBV18 | TGTGCCAGCTCAGATGGCAGGGGCGCGGCTAACTATGGCTACACCTTC | CASSDGRGAANYGYTF
TRBJ1-4 | . | TRBV5-1 | TGCGCCAGCAGCAGGGGAGGGAATGAAAAACTGTTTTTT | CASSRGGNEKLFF
TRBJ2-1 | . | TRBV10-3 | TGTGCCATCAGTGAGTCGACTCGTAGGGTATTACGCACTGAGCAGTTCTTC | CAISESTRRVLRTEQFF
TRBJ2-2 | . | TRBV4-1 | TGCGCCAGCAGCCAAGACTTGGACTCTTCGAACACCGGGGAGCTGTTTTTT | CASSQDLDSSNTGELFF
TRBJ1-3 | . | TRBV5-1 | TGCGCCAGCAGCTTGGCCTCTGGAAACACCATATATTTT | CASSLASGNTIYF
TRBJ2-5 | . | TRBV5-1 | TGCGCCAGCAGCTTTGAGAGACAAGAGACCCAGTACTTC | CASSFERQETQYF